The 24 T cell receptor beta chains listed next were all sequenced from one sample in a study of OX40 agonist ivuxolimab in advanced cancers. The data were produced by immunoSEQ multiplex PCR, yet TCRdb's version contains in-frame clones alone and is incomplete. The table lists 60,000 to 70,000 clones, approximately 80% of them singletons. The source was CD4+ or CD8+ T cells sorted from blood, collected in a trial of the OX40 agonist ivuxolimab. The receptors come from an adult with an advanced solid tumor such as melanoma, head and neck, liver or kidney cancer.

This chain connects TRBV6-1 to TRBJ1-2, with 8 bases aligning to TRBD1. CDR1 MNHNS and CDR2 SASEGT come from the germline V gene. J was trimmed by 8 bases and V by 4 bases; bases with no gene match: 9. The CDR3 contains 14 residues. The CDR3 sequence is CASSAGTGVGGYTF. The CDR3 nucleotides read TGTGCCAGCAGTGCCGGGACAGGCGTAGGAGGCTACACCTTC.

The genes are TRBV6-1 and TRBJ2-7; 7 bases map to TRBD1. The ends lost 2 bases at V and 5 bases at J; junction bases unmatched: 6. The germline V gene encodes CDR1 MNHNS and CDR2 SASEGT. The length of the CDR3 is 14 residues. CDR3 residues: CASSENNRGHEQYF. CDR3 DNA sequence: TGTGCCAGCAGTGAAAATAACAGGGGCCACGAGCAGTACTTC.

The chain uses TRBV7-2 and TRBJ1-6; TRBD1 agrees at 9 bases. The CDR3 spans 15 residues. V shed 5 bases and J 9 bases; nucleotides not matched to a gene: 8. Looked up from germline, CDR1 is SGHTA and CDR2 is FQGNSA. The CDR3 sequence is CASSLGQGPSSPLHF. CDR3 in DNA: TGTGCCAGCAGCCTCGGACAGGGGCCTAGTTCACCCCTCCACTTT. The complete variable domain, with remaining parts taken from reference TRBV7-2 and TRBJ1-6, reads GAGVSQSPSNKVTEKGKDVELRCDPISGHTALYWYRQSLGQGLEFLIYFQGNSAPDKSGLPSDRFSAERTGGSVSTLTIQRTQQEDSAVYLCASSLGQGPSSPLHFGNGTRLTVT.

The genes are TRBV28 and TRBJ1-2, with 9 bases identical to TRBD1. Per germline, CDR1 MDHEN and CDR2 SYDVKM. J was trimmed by 4 bases and V by 3 bases; bases with no gene match: 9. This CDR3 has 16 amino acids. The CDR3 DNA is TGTGCCAGCAGTTTTCGGGCGGGACAGGGCACCTATGGCTACACCTTC. Its translation: CASSFRAGQGTYGYTF.

This sequence joins TRBV10-3 and TRBJ2-5; TRBD2 matches at 13 bases. Trimming at V came to 0 bases and at J to 6 bases, leaving 4 bases not matched to a gene. The germline V gene has CDR1 ENHRY and CDR2 SYGVKD. CDR3 length: 16 amino acids. The CDR3 spells CAISESPGLAGQTQYF. CDR3 nucleotides: TGTGCCATCAGTGAGTCGCCGGGACTAGCGGGGCAGACCCAGTACTTC.

The chain links TRBV21-1 to TRBJ1-5; the listed D gene, TRBD1, was not tested against the DNA. TRBV21-1 is noted as a pseudogene. The CDR3 spans 18 residues. The CDR3: CASSDRDRGISPTQPQHF. CDR3 DNA sequence: TGTGCCAGCAGCGACCGGGACAGGGGGATAAGCCCCACTCAGCCCCAGCATTTT.

The J gene is TRBJ2-7, the V gene TRBV11-2; 9 nucleotides line up with TRBD2. V shed 3 bases and J 3 bases; nucleotides not matched to a gene: 6. CDR3 size: 15 residues. Germline V gene data show CDR1 as SGHAT and CDR2 as FQNNGV. CDR3 in amino acids: CASSLQLAGVYEQYF. CDR3 DNA: TGTGCCAGCAGCTTGCAACTAGCGGGTGTCTACGAGCAGTACTTC.

This clone has just a few counts. CDR3 sequence reads: CASSRKGAGNEKLFF. CDR3 DNA: TGTGCCAGCAGTCGCAAAGGGGCCGGCAATGAAAAACTGTTTTTT. This rearrangement joins TRBV7-2 to TRBJ1-4, with D maybe TRBD1 (5 bases). V was clipped by 6 bases and J by 5 bases, with 16 bases between them. Germline V gene data show CDR1 as SGHTA and CDR2 as FQGNSA. This CDR3 contains 15 residues.

The genes are TRBV13 and TRBJ1-1; D might be TRBD1 (5 bases). V gave up 5 bases and J gave up 5 bases, with 9 bases separating them. This CDR3 contains 12 residues. In germline, CDR1 is PRHDT, CDR2 FYEKMQ (reference sequence). CDR3 in DNA: TGTGCCAGCAGCATGGGGGGGACTGAAGCTTTCTTT. Translating it yields CASSMGGTEAFF.

The chain carries TRBV5-1 and TRBJ2-5; 10 bases align to TRBD2. V dropped 2 bases and J dropped 6; count of bases not matched to a gene: 7. Germline-derived CDR1 and CDR2 are SGHRS and YFSETQ. CDR3 length: 15 amino acids. This CDR3 reads CASSLRAGGQKTQYF. Written as DNA, the CDR3 is TGCGCCAGCAGCTTACGAGCGGGGGGGCAGAAGACCCAGTACTTC.

The CDR3 loop reads CASSLSHPGAGVNEQFF. The DNA of the CDR3 is TGTGCCAGCAGTTTATCCCATCCGGGGGCCGGAGTCAATGAGCAGTTCTTC. J is TRBJ2-1 and V is TRBV27, with D perhaps being TRBD1 or TRBD2 (6 bases each). CDR1 is MNHEY and CDR2 is SMNVEV in the germline V gene (reference sequence). The CDR3 covers 17 residues. With 0 bases removed from V and 6 bases from J, the gap between germline ends came to 18 bases.

A single count supports this clone. The chain is built from TRBV6-6 and TRBJ2-3; possibly TRBD1 for D (6 bases). Germline loops: CDR1 MNHNY, CDR2 SVGAGI (reference sequence). Trimming pared 2 bases from V and 0 bases from J, leaving 9 bases between. The CDR3 has 15 residues. The CDR3 is CASSYPQGSTDTQYF. The CDR3 nucleotides read TGTGCCAGCAGTTACCCACAGGGCAGCACAGATACGCAGTATTTT.

V gene TRBV4-1 combines with J gene TRBJ1-4, with a tentative D call TRBD1 (6 bases). The CDR3 has 15 residues. Germline V gene lookup returns CDR1 MGHRA and CDR2 YSYEKL. Trimming took off 0 bases at V and 7 bases at J, with 12 bases between the two ends. CDR3: CASSQEGGLVEKLFF. CDR3 bases: TGCGCCAGCAGCCAAGAGGGGGGGCTTGTTGAAAAACTGTTTTTT.

This sequence joins TRBV6-4 and TRBJ2-3; D is possibly TRBD1 or TRBD2 (5 bases each). Germline V gene sequence: CDR1 MRHNA, CDR2 SNTAGT. CDR3 length: 18 amino acids. V was pared by 10 bases and J by 1 base, with 27 bases between. The CDR3 is CANLPGRTLIGGTDTQYF. The CDR3 DNA reads TGTGCCAATCTCCCAGGGCGTACTCTGATCGGGGGCACAGATACGCAGTATTTT.

The chain joins TRBV5-1 to TRBJ1-5; D is perhaps TRBD1 (5 bases). Trimming removed 0 bases at V and 6 bases at J, with 13 bases between. From germline, CDR1 is SGHRS and CDR2 YFSETQ. The CDR3 loop spans 15 amino acids. This chain's CDR3 is CASSLEQVGGQPQHF. CDR3 nucleotides: TGCGCCAGCAGCTTGGAACAGGTTGGGGGTCAGCCCCAGCATTTT.

This clone has a single count. The chain couples TRBV6-5 to TRBJ2-3; 8 positions agree with TRBD2. With V trimmed by 5 bases and J by 3 bases, 7 bases remained unmatched. The CDR3 sequence is 15 residues long. Germline lookup yields CDR1 MNHEY and CDR2 SVGAGI. CDR3 sequence (DNA): TGTGCCAGCAGTACGCGGGGGGTTGGGACAGATACGCAGTATTTT. Residues: CASSTRGVGTDTQYF.

V is TRBV4-1 and J is TRBJ2-7, with 12 bases aligning to TRBD2. The germline V gene has CDR1 MGHRA and CDR2 YSYEKL. The CDR3 runs to 20 residues. Trimming cost V 1 base and J 3 bases; bases outside gene matches: 16. The CDR3 DNA sequence: TGCGCCAGCAGCCAAGGATGGGGGACTAGCGGGTCGCGAGGAAACTACGAGCAGTACTTC. Encoded protein: CASSQGWGTSGSRGNYEQYF.

Of note for this clone: One end of the junction varies from germline; a read error may be responsible. This chain joins TRBV5-6 and TRBJ2-2; D possibly matches TRBD1 or TRBD2 (6 bases each). Germline CDR1 reads SGHDT; CDR2 reads YYEEEE. The CDR3 extends over 11 amino acids. In DNA, the CDR3 is TGTGCCAGCAGCCTGGAGGGGGGGCTGTTTTTT. Protein product: CASSLEGGLFF.

This rearrangement joins TRBV5-1 to TRBJ2-1; 9 bases map to TRBD1. Germline V gene data show CDR1 as SGHRS and CDR2 as YFSETQ. J gave up 6 bases and V 4 bases, and 5 bases lay outside the gene matches. The CDR3 is 14 amino acids. The CDR3 reads CASSGGQGTNEQFF. The CDR3 coding sequence is TGCGCCAGCAGCGGGGGACAGGGCACCAATGAGCAGTTCTTC.

This rearrangement joins TRBV10-1 to TRBJ2-3; D gene ambiguous. The germline V and J ends were trimmed by 10 bases and 4 bases, with 15 bases remaining between them. Germline CDR1 WNHNN, CDR2 SYGVQD (reference sequence). The CDR3 has 13 amino acids. The CDR3 nucleotides are TGCGCCACCTCCGCCGGGTCCCCAGATACGCAGTATTTT. Encoded protein: CATSAGSPDTQYF.

V and J are TRBV19 and TRBJ1-1; tentatively, D is TRBD1 (5 bases). The CDR3 loop spans 13 amino acids. The V end was cut by 4 bases, the J end by 6 bases, with 12 bases between. CDR1 LNHDA and CDR2 SQIVND come from the germline V gene (reference sequence). Here the CDR3 reads CASSSTQGSEAFF. DNA for the CDR3: TGTGCCAGTAGTAGTACTCAGGGTTCTGAAGCTTTCTTT.

This chain joins TRBV7-2 and TRBJ2-7; 7 positions match TRBD1. With V trimmed by 1 base and J by 3 bases, 6 bases remained unmatched. This CDR3 contains 15 residues. Germline V lookup: CDR1 SGHTA, CDR2 FQGNSA. CDR3 protein: CASSLGTGKLYEQYF. In DNA form, the CDR3 reads TGTGCCAGCAGCTTAGGGACAGGAAAACTCTACGAGCAGTACTTC.

The chain links TRBV6-4 to TRBJ1-5, with D possibly being TRBD1 (5 bases). Trimming took 3 bases from V and 7 from J, leaving 13 bases between them. Per germline, CDR1 MRHNA and CDR2 SNTAGT. The CDR3 is made up of 14 amino acids. CDR3 residues: CASSEGGGQQPQHF. For the CDR3, the DNA is TGTGCCAGCAGTGAGGGCGGGGGTCAACAGCCCCAGCATTTT.

V is TRBV6-5 and J is TRBJ2-1; TRBD1 aligns across 9 bases. The germline gives CDR1 MNHEY, CDR2 SVGAGI. V dropped 2 bases and J dropped 7; count of bases not matched to a gene: 3. CDR3 length equals 14 residues. The CDR3 nucleotides read TGTGCCAGCAGTTACGGGGACAGGGTGAATGAGCAGTTCTTC. Translating gives CASSYGDRVNEQFF.